This TCR beta chain was retrieved from a study of blood T cell repertoires in COVID-19. Study at large: There were acute and convalescent COVID-19 samples, and they came from the United States, Italy and Spain. Sources were T cells, B-cell-depleted T cells, or PBMCs; the material itself was cDNA or gDNA.

In the source study's methods: Reference gene primer amplification gave estimated nucleated cell counts. TCRdb's table, derived via immunoSEQ multiplex PCR, lists solely in-frame clones and lacks some. V and J calls and clone size come straight from that table; D and trimming were deduced from the DNA. This table has around 140,000 clones, around 81% appearing once. The sample was peripheral blood. This TCR derives from a human donor in a cohort sampled during active COVID-19.

The CDR3 loop reads CASSTPGQPNYGYTF. The CDR3 DNA reads as TGTGCCAGCAGTACCCCGGGACAGCCTAACTATGGCTACACCTTC. The rearrangement uses TRBV6-5 and TRBJ1-2, with 7 nucleotides matching TRBD1. J was trimmed by 0 bases and V by 5 bases; bases with no gene match: 6. Germline CDR1 reads MNHEY; CDR2 reads SVGAGI. The CDR3 consists of 15 residues.